Listed here are 12 T cell receptor beta chains from one sample, sequenced in a study of shared clonotypes between healthy human individuals. Clones were read by immunoSEQ multiplex PCR, and TCRdb kept only the in-frame ones, dropping some. Of about 2 million clones in the sample, 85% to 95% are singletons; the top ten hold under 0.15%. The specimen was naive CD4+ T cells sorted from blood. As to subset: CD45RA+ positively selected. The receptors originated from a man between 18 and 35 years old in good health.

The gene calls are TRBV11-2 and TRBJ2-3; 12 nucleotides match TRBD1. This CDR3 is built from 15 residues. J gave up 1 base and V 5 bases, and 1 base lay outside the gene matches. Germline V gene sequence: CDR1 SGHAT, CDR2 FQNNGV. CDR3 amino acids: CASSGTGGRTDTQYF. In DNA, the CDR3 is TGTGCCAGCAGCGGGACAGGGGGCCGCACAGATACGCAGTATTTT. The full variable domain, with the rest looked up from reference TRBV11-2 and TRBJ2-3, is EAGVAQSPRYKIIEKRQSVAFWCNPISGHATLYWYQQILGQGPKLLIQFQNNGVVDDSQLPKDRFSAERLKGVDSTLKIQPAKLEDSAVYLCASSGTGGRTDTQYFGPGTRLTVL.

The chain links TRBV30 to TRBJ1-6, with 8 bases lining up with TRBD1. The CDR3 contains 16 residues. Germline V gene lookup returns CDR1 GTSNPN and CDR2 SVGIG (reference sequence). CDR3 sequence reads: CASGTGLLPNNSPLHF. The CDR3 coding sequence is TGTGCTTCCGGGACAGGACTTCTCCCGAATAATTCACCCCTCCACTTT.

The chain has TRBV29-1 and TRBJ2-7, with no clear D. Trimming took off 4 bases at V and 6 bases at J, with 10 bases between the two ends. CDR1 is SQVTM and CDR2 is ANQGSEA in the germline V gene. The length of the CDR3 is 11 residues. The CDR3 DNA is TGCAGCGTTGTAACCCGGGTCGAGCAGTACTTC. Protein product: CSVVTRVEQYF.

The chain couples TRBV7-3 to TRBJ2-7; 8 nucleotides align to TRBD1. In germline, CDR1 is SGHTA, CDR2 FQGTGA. Unmatched junction bases numbered 4, after V lost 5 bases and J lost 4 bases. The CDR3 extends over 13 amino acids. The CDR3: CASSPGDRYEQYF. The CDR3 nucleotides read TGTGCCAGCAGCCCTGGGGACAGGTACGAGCAGTACTTC. Together with reference TRBV7-3 and TRBJ2-7, the CDR3 gives the full variable domain: GAGVSQTPSNKVTEKGKYVELRCDPISGHTALYWYRQSLGQGPEFLIYFQGTGAADDSGLPNDRFFAVRPEGSVSTLKIQRTERGDSAVYLCASSPGDRYEQYFGPGTRLTVT.

This clone came up once. The chain employs TRBV14 and TRBJ1-1; a possible D gene is TRBD1 (6 bases). This CDR3 region has 14 residues. CDR1 and CDR2 from the germline V gene are SGHDN and FVKESK. Trimming shortened V by 4 bases and J by 1 base, and 10 bases separated the two germline ends. Written as DNA, the CDR3 is TGTGCCAGCAGCCCCGACAGGAAGAACACTGAAGCTTTCTTT. Translation: CASSPDRKNTEAFF.

This sequence joins TRBV6-1 and TRBJ2-7; perhaps TRBD1 as D (6 bases). Trimming pared 4 bases from V and 0 bases from J, leaving 16 bases between. The CDR3 totals 16 residues. Germline loops: CDR1 MNHNS, CDR2 SASEGT. Written as DNA, the CDR3 is TGTGCCAGCAGTGCCGGGACAAACCCGAGCTCCTACGAGCAGTACTTC. Protein: CASSAGTNPSSYEQYF.

The chain uses TRBV30 and TRBJ1-6; 7 nucleotides agree with TRBD1. This CDR3 is built from 16 residues. From germline, CDR1 is GTSNPN and CDR2 SVGIG (reference sequence). V trimming: 3 bases; J trimming: 6 bases; junction bases outside the gene matches: 11. Here the CDR3 reads CAWSDLTGSGNSPLHF. The CDR3 region has the DNA TGTGCCTGGAGCGATTTGACAGGGTCGGGTAATTCACCCCTCCACTTT.

The J gene is TRBJ2-6, the V gene TRBV27; D is unresolved. V was cut by 7 bases and J by 0 bases, with 4 bases left in between. The CDR3 is 13 amino acids. In germline, CDR1 is MNHEY, CDR2 SMNVEV (reference sequence). The CDR3 sequence: CASMVSGANVLTF. CDR3 DNA: TGTGCCAGCATGGTCTCTGGGGCCAACGTCCTGACTTTC.

J is TRBJ1-2 and V is TRBV28; D gene uncertain. Germline V CDR1 and CDR2: MDHEN, SYDVKM. The ends were cut back, 4 bases at V and 10 bases at J, with 13 bases in the middle. The CDR3 sequence is 12 residues long. CDR3 sequence (DNA): TGTGCCAGCAGTTACATCCCCTTTGACTACACCTTC. It yields the protein CASSYIPFDYTF.

This chain connects TRBV25-1 to TRBJ2-7; D not resolved. CDR1 is MGHDK and CDR2 is SYGVNS in the germline V gene. The CDR3 covers 13 residues. The ends were cut back, 3 bases at V and 4 bases at J, with 10 bases in the middle. Here the CDR3 reads CASSDLQPYEQYF. The CDR3 DNA is TGTGCCAGCAGTGACCTCCAGCCTTACGAGCAGTACTTC.

The chain links TRBV6-5 to TRBJ2-1; TRBD2 matches at 14 bases. Germline CDR1 MNHEY, CDR2 SVGAGI. This CDR3 is built from 15 residues. V was clipped by 7 bases and J by 9 bases; unmatched bases: 8. The CDR3 loop is CASTRGTSGGSEQFF. The CDR3 region has the DNA TGTGCCAGCACCCGTGGGACTAGCGGGGGTAGTGAGCAGTTCTTC.

The genes are TRBV13 and TRBJ2-3; 10 bases are a match to TRBD1. Germline CDR1 and CDR2: PRHDT and FYEKMQ (reference sequence). The V and J ends lost 5 bases and 3 bases, in that order; junction bases with no gene match: 5. The CDR3 spans 15 residues. The CDR3, as DNA: TGTGCCAGCAGCGATGACAGGGGGCCGACAGATACGCAGTATTTT. This gives the protein CASSDDRGPTDTQYF.